A selection of T cell receptor beta chains follows, all from one sample in a study of cytomegalovirus exposure and HLA in healthy donors. This table comes from immunoSEQ multiplex PCR, and its TCRdb copy is limited to in-frame clones, with some not included. This table holds under 200,000 clones, about 88% found once. The sequenced sample was PBMCs. These receptors all stem from a woman between 18 and 29 years old in good health and CMV-seronegative. Each CDR3 is given with its conserved first and last residue.

TRBV5-1	TRBJ2-7	CASLPQGGNPYEQYF
TRBV29-1	TRBJ1-2	CGDRDDYGYTF
TRBV4-3	TRBJ1-4	CASSQDPGGLTNEKLFF
TRBV5-1	TRBJ2-7	CASSGSWTGRGEQYF
TRBV5-1	TRBJ2-7	CASSLAETGRYEQYF
TRBV5-1	TRBJ1-2	CASSSQGGSYTF
TRBV9	TRBJ2-7	CASSPTGTSSYEQYF
TRBV4-2	TRBJ1-2	CASSQDRGGAGGYTF
TRBV19	TRBJ1-2	CASELSNYGYTF
TRBV6-1	TRBJ2-5	CASATGAVPETQYF
TRBV7-2	TRBJ2-7	CASSLDRGVSYEQYF
TRBV10-1	TRBJ2-7	CASSRGSYEQYF
TRBV19	TRBJ2-5	CASSIEALAGGPGETQYF
TRBV23-1	TRBJ2-7	CASRRHLLLPLDEQYF
TRBV5-4	TRBJ1-1	CASSLEVYRGVTEAFF
TRBV5-1	TRBJ2-7	CASSLEGRSSYEQYF
TRBV2	TRBJ1-3	CASSRRDSGNTIYF
TRBV12-5	TRBJ1-2	CASGPGISNYGYTF
TRBV6-4	TRBJ2-3	CASSGSGSADTQYF
TRBV28	TRBJ1-2	CASSGMDRVRF